These T cell receptor beta chains were read from a single sample in a study of shared clonotypes between healthy human individuals. TCRdb keeps only in-frame clones here, not all; method: immunoSEQ multiplex PCR. The data contain 2 million to 2.5 million clones, 80% to 95% of them singletons. The sequencing input was naive CD4+ T cells from PBMCs. The source of these receptors is a man aged 18 to 30 in good health. Some clones in this sample may be carry-over from other donors' samples. CDR3s leave out the opening cysteine and the closing phenylalanine or tryptophan.

V gene	CDR3 length	J gene	CDR3 protein
TRBV28	12	TRBJ1-2	ASSLTGQFYGYT
TRBV2	12	TRBJ1-1	ASRVSGYNTEAF
TRBV14	17	TRBJ2-7	ASSPSRGRGAKRPGEQY
TRBV25-1	13	TRBJ2-3	ASSPSRASTDTQY
TRBV27	16	TRBJ2-5	ASSLLSSGRRNEETQY
TRBV5-1	13	TRBJ2-5	ASSQAGGSAETQY
TRBV11-3	18	TRBJ2-3	ASSLLTSGRLARAADTQY
TRBV7-2	13	TRBJ2-7	ASSSGLAGVYEQY
TRBV15	13	TRBJ2-5	ATSRDAGVVETQY
TRBV18	13	TRBJ1-3	ASSPDIHSGNTIY
TRBV28	10	TRBJ1-1	ASTGKYTEAF
TRBV10-3	10	TRBJ1-5	AIQGSNQPQH
TRBV5-1	15	TRBJ2-2	ASSRGLAGPNTGELF
TRBV18	13	TRBJ2-1	ASSPPTGSYNEQF
TRBV11-2	14	TRBJ2-7	ASSSSGTGGPYEQY
TRBV27	14	TRBJ1-4	ASSLRGTGMRGKLF
TRBV6-5	11	TRBJ2-7	ASSTVGSYEQY
TRBV6-1	12	TRBJ2-3	ASRGTGGTDTQY
TRBV28	12	TRBJ2-1	ATTTSRTLNEQF
TRBV5-8	14	TRBJ1-4	ASSLGPGQGDEKLF
TRBV5-1	13	TRBJ1-1	ASSLALGGDTEAF
TRBV28	10	TRBJ1-5	ASDSSNQPQH
TRBV27	13	TRBJ2-7	ASSTSPTVLYEQY
TRBV19	11	TRBJ1-2	ASSRGPNYGYT
TRBV7-2	11	TRBJ1-1	ASSSSRNTEAF
TRBV2	11	TRBJ2-1	ASSVSFYNEQF
TRBV15	13	TRBJ2-3	ATSRVGARGDTQY
TRBV25-1	12	TRBJ1-1	ASSPEGKRSEAF
TRBV18	14	TRBJ2-5	ASSPRAGGAGETQY
TRBV2	12	TRBJ2-2	ASRAGENTGELF
TRBV7-3	12	TRBJ2-3	ASSLLGGVDTQY
TRBV28	9	TRBJ2-7	ASSLRGEQY
TRBV6-6	10	TRBJ1-1	ASIKGGTEAF
TRBV28	13	TRBJ1-2	ASSYQGAGNYGYT
TRBV19	13	TRBJ2-7	ASSPTGTPYYEQY
TRBV28	12	TRBJ1-5	ASSPSGRGQPQH
TRBV5-1	14	TRBJ2-5	ASSLGVLRGQETQY
TRBV7-9	13	TRBJ2-2	ASSLGTGNTGELF
TRBV29-1	10	TRBJ1-1	SVEGQHTEAF
TRBV6-5	13	TRBJ2-2	ASTRQLANTGELF
TRBV19	14	TRBJ1-5	ASILSGQPGKQPQH
TRBV7-9	10	TRBJ2-5	ASSLVDGTQY
TRBV15	11	TRBJ1-3	ATSRGTGNTIY
TRBV29-1	11	TRBJ1-2	SVRPGTGYGYT
TRBV14	12	TRBJ2-7	ASSQGPREYEQY
TRBV10-3	12	TRBJ2-5	AISIAGGLETQY
TRBV5-6	13	TRBJ1-5	ASSTGTGGNQPQH
TRBV15	13	TRBJ1-3	ATSRLAGSGNTIY
TRBV9	13	TRBJ2-3	ASSVVGGRSDTQY
TRBV19	13	TRBJ2-4	ASSPRTGIKNIQY
TRBV7-3	13	TRBJ2-3	ASSSTLAGADTQY